What follows are 29 T cell receptor beta chains derived from one specimen sequenced in a study of cytomegalovirus exposure and HLA in healthy donors. TCRdb's copy holds only in-frame clones and misses some; the assay was immunoSEQ multiplex PCR. In the table there are around 160,000 clones, around four fifths of which are singletons. The sequencing sample was made of PBMCs. The receptors stem from a man aged 25 to 45 in good health and CMV-seropositive.

V is TRBV11-2 and J is TRBJ2-1; D unresolved. CDR3 length: 13 residues. CDR1 SGHAT and CDR2 FQNNGV come from the germline V gene. V was cut by 1 base and J by 3 bases, with 4 bases left in between. DNA for the CDR3: TGTGCCAGCAGCTTAGTACTCTACAATGAGCAGTTCTTC. This sequence encodes CASSLVLYNEQFF.

The V call is TRBV6-5, the J call TRBJ1-3, with a tentative D call TRBD1 (6 bases). The length of the CDR3 is 15 residues. V was clipped by 0 bases and J by 0 bases, with 6 bases between them. Looked up from germline, CDR1 is MNHEY and CDR2 is SVGAGI. The CDR3 protein is CASSYSGHSGNTIYF. The CDR3 region has the DNA TGTGCCAGCAGTTACTCGGGACACTCTGGAAACACCATATATTTT.

The V call is TRBV6-1, the J call TRBJ2-3; TRBD1 might be the D (5 bases). CDR3 length: 14 residues. Between the trimmed V and J ends, which lost 4 bases and 1 base, there was a span of 9 bases. Germline values: CDR1 MNHNS, CDR2 SASEGT. CDR3 sequence: CASSVVGGTDTQYF. The CDR3 coding sequence is TGTGCCAGCAGTGTGGTAGGGGGCACAGATACGCAGTATTTT.

V usage is TRBV5-1 and J usage is TRBJ2-1, with D maybe TRBD2 (6 bases). The CDR3 consists of 13 residues. V was shortened by 2 bases and J by 5 bases, with 8 bases between the two germline ends. Germline CDR1 and CDR2: SGHRS and YFSETQ. CDR3 sequence: CASSFGGNNEQFF. For the CDR3, the DNA is TGCGCCAGCAGCTTTGGGGGGAACAATGAGCAGTTCTTC.

The chain joins TRBV6-5 to TRBJ1-4; 12 nucleotides agree with TRBD1. V lost 2 bases, J lost 13 bases, and 8 bases stayed unmatched. There are 15 residues in the CDR3. The germline CDR1 and CDR2 sequences are MNHEY and SVGAGI. This chain's CDR3 is CASSYRDRGPSVLFF. As DNA, the CDR3 is TGTGCCAGCAGTTACCGGGACAGGGGGCCATCGGTACTGTTTTTT.

This chain uses TRBV11-3 with TRBJ2-7; D possibly corresponds to TRBD1 (5 bases). With 2 bases removed from V and 7 bases from J, the gap between germline ends came to 18 bases. This CDR3 is 15 amino acids long. Looked up from germline, CDR1 is SGHNT and CDR2 is YENEEA. CDR3 sequence: CASSLRQGSLGEQYF. Written as DNA, the CDR3 is TGTGCCAGCAGCTTAAGGCAGGGCAGCTTGGGGGAGCAGTACTTC.

The J gene is TRBJ2-5, the V gene TRBV4-1; 9 bases line up with TRBD1. With V trimmed by 5 bases and J by 5 bases, 6 bases remained unmatched. The CDR3 runs 14 residues. Germline V lookup: CDR1 MGHRA, CDR2 YSYEKL. CDR3 DNA sequence: TGCGCCAGCAGCTCGACAGGGGGTCGGGAGACCCAGTACTTC. Amino acids: CASSSTGGRETQYF.

The chain has TRBV11-2 and TRBJ1-5; D is possibly TRBD1 (6 bases). The CDR3 has 15 residues. The germline gives CDR1 SGHAT, CDR2 FQNNGV. The V end lost 3 bases, the J end lost 0 bases, and 9 bases lay between the germline ends. CDR3 coding DNA: TGTGCCAGCAGCTTGGGGGCATATAGCAATCAGCCCCAGCATTTT. Translation gives CASSLGAYSNQPQHF.

J is TRBJ2-7 and V is TRBV7-9, with 8 bases lining up with TRBD2. This CDR3 has 11 amino acids. With 11 bases clipped from V and 2 bases from J, the junction kept 2 bases outside the gene matches. The germline V gene encodes CDR1 SEHNR and CDR2 FQNEAQ (reference sequence). Written as DNA, the CDR3 is TGTGCCGCGGGGGGACCCTACGAGCAGTACTTC. Its protein is CAAGGPYEQYF.

This clone appeared many times. The J gene is TRBJ2-7, the V gene TRBV6-5; 10 nucleotides line up with TRBD2. The CDR3 covers 14 residues. The germline CDR1 and CDR2 sequences are MNHEY and SVGAGI. V trimming: 2 bases; J trimming: 6 bases; junction bases outside the gene matches: 4. The CDR3 sequence: CASSYNLAGVEQYF. CDR3 coding DNA: TGTGCCAGCAGTTACAACCTAGCGGGGGTCGAGCAGTACTTC.

The chain recombines TRBV7-9 with TRBJ1-6; 10 bases map to TRBD1. Trimming removed 6 bases from V and 9 bases from J; junction bases left unmatched: 5. The germline gives CDR1 SEHNR, CDR2 FQNEAQ (reference sequence). This CDR3 spans 14 amino acids. CDR3 region: CASRPTGGASPLHF. Here the CDR3 DNA reads TGTGCCAGCAGGCCGACAGGGGGCGCTTCACCCCTCCACTTT.

The chain carries TRBV6-6 and TRBJ2-1, with TRBD2 identical over 8 bases. Unmatched junction bases numbered 12, after V lost 6 bases and J lost 5 bases. CDR1 is MNHNY and CDR2 is SVGAGI in the germline V gene (reference sequence). This CDR3 has 16 residues. The CDR3 nucleotides read TGTGCCAGCAGCCCTAGCGGGCTAGTGCTAAACAATGAGCAGTTCTTC. As protein: CASSPSGLVLNNEQFF.

The chain couples TRBV11-2 to TRBJ1-2; the match to TRBD1 covers 11 bases. This CDR3 has 18 amino acids. Germline V gene data show CDR1 as SGHAT and CDR2 as FQNNGV. J lost 1 base, V lost 5 bases, and 12 bases had no gene match. Here the CDR3 DNA reads TGTGCCAGCAGCCCCGTGGGACAGGGGGTATTAAGTAACTATGGCTACACCTTC. As protein: CASSPVGQGVLSNYGYTF.

On this clone itself: One junction end disagrees with the germline gene, perhaps due to a read error. The J gene is TRBJ2-3, the V gene TRBV7-7; TRBD2 aligns across 7 bases. In germline, CDR1 is SSHAT, CDR2 FNYEAQ (reference sequence). CDR3 length: 15 amino acids. This chain's CDR3 is CASSSSLASTDTQYF. CDR3 DNA sequence: TGTGCTAGCAGCTCGTCACTAGCGAGCACAGATACGCAGTATTTT.

V gene TRBV5-1 combines with J gene TRBJ2-5; D unclear. V was shortened by 0 bases and J by 0 bases, with 15 bases between the two germline ends. The CDR3 is 17 amino acids. Germline V gene sequence: CDR1 SGHRS, CDR2 YFSETQ. CDR3 DNA: TGCGCCAGCAGCTTGGCCGCGGCTAATGGGTACCAAGAGACCCAGTACTTC. As protein: CASSLAAANGYQETQYF.

This rearrangement joins TRBV27 to TRBJ2-5; 8 nucleotides agree with TRBD2. The V and J ends lost 5 bases and 2 bases, in that order; junction bases with no gene match: 10. The CDR3 loop spans 16 amino acids. Per germline, CDR1 MNHEY and CDR2 SMNVEV (reference sequence). The DNA for the CDR3 is TGTGCCAGCAGTCGGGGACGGAGCGGGGGACAAGAGACCCAGTACTTC. Its protein product is CASSRGRSGGQETQYF.

The CDR3 DNA sequence: TGCGCCAGCACCCCGGGGGACCTATACAATGAGCAGTTCTTC. Its translation: CASTPGDLYNEQFF. The chain carries TRBV5-1 and TRBJ2-1; perhaps TRBD2 as D (6 bases). This CDR3 contains 14 residues. Germline lookup yields CDR1 SGHRS and CDR2 YFSETQ. V lost 6 bases and J lost 4, with 14 bases in between.

J is TRBJ1-1 and V is TRBV5-1; D remains ambiguous. The CDR3 sequence is 14 residues long. CDR1 and CDR2 from the germline V gene are SGHRS and YFSETQ. Trimming pared 5 bases from V and 0 bases from J, leaving 11 bases between. CDR3 protein: CASSVRQVNTEAFF. As DNA, the CDR3 is TGCGCCAGCAGTGTCCGTCAGGTGAACACTGAAGCTTTCTTT.

This clone was found a few times. Written as DNA, the CDR3 is TGTGCCAGCAGTACCGGACAGGGTACCGGCTACACCTTC. Its translation: CASSTGQGTGYTF. The chain recombines TRBV27 with TRBJ1-2, with TRBD1 matching 8 bases. The CDR3 length is 13 residues. CDR1 MNHEY and CDR2 SMNVEV come from the germline V gene (reference sequence). Losses at the gene ends were 5 bases for V and 8 bases for J; bases not matched to a gene: 7.

The chain has TRBV6-1 and TRBJ2-5, with TRBD2 identical over 13 bases. Trimming took 3 bases from V and 7 from J; bases not matched to a gene: 8. CDR1 MNHNS and CDR2 SASEGT come from the germline V gene. This CDR3 comprises 16 residues. The CDR3 sequence: CASSDIGTSGAGTQYF. Here the CDR3 DNA reads TGTGCCAGCAGTGACATCGGGACTAGCGGGGCGGGGACCCAGTACTTC.

This clone occurred once. The V and J genes are TRBV14 and TRBJ1-3; weak D call: TRBD1 (6 bases). The ends were cut back, 6 bases at V and 0 bases at J, with 18 bases in the middle. This CDR3 is built from 17 residues. Germline CDR1 is SGHDN and CDR2 is FVKESK. CDR3 sequence (DNA): TGTGCCAGCAGGACCGGGACAACCAAAAGCTCTGGAAACACCATATATTTT. Translating it yields CASRTGTTKSSGNTIYF.

The V gene is TRBV27, the J gene TRBJ2-3; the D gene is possibly TRBD2 (6 bases). This CDR3 region has 12 residues. Per the germline V gene, CDR1 is MNHEY and CDR2 is SMNVEV (reference sequence). The ends were cut back, 7 bases at V and 1 base at J, with 6 bases in the middle. The CDR3 nucleotides read TGTGCCAGCACGGGGGGCACAGATACGCAGTATTTT. It encodes CASTGGTDTQYF.

Only one count was recorded for this clone. The rearrangement links TRBV6-4 to TRBJ1-6; D unresolved. V was shortened by 2 bases and J by 8 bases, with 19 bases between the two germline ends. The CDR3 sequence is 17 residues long. CDR1 and CDR2 from the germline V gene are MRHNA and SNTAGT. In DNA, the CDR3 is TGTGCCAGCAGTGACCCGATCAGGTGGGTCCCCTATTCACCCCTCCACTTT. Encoded protein: CASSDPIRWVPYSPLHF.

The sample holds a few counts of this clone. The V call is TRBV2, the J call TRBJ1-1, with D uncertain. The germline V gene has CDR1 SNHLY and CDR2 FYNNEI. The germline V and J ends were trimmed by 2 bases and 3 bases, with 7 bases remaining between them. This CDR3 is 13 amino acids long. CDR3 protein: CASSERTYTEAFF. CDR3 DNA sequence: TGTGCCAGCAGTGAAAGGACTTACACTGAAGCTTTCTTT. The complete variable domain, with remaining parts taken from reference TRBV2 and TRBJ1-1, reads EPEVTQTPSHQVTQMGQEVILRCVPISNHLYFYWYRQILGQKVEFLVSFYNNEISEKSEIFDDQFSVERPDGSNFTLKIRSTKLEDSAMYFCASSERTYTEAFFGQGTRLTVV.

The V and J genes are TRBV9 and TRBJ2-1; 11 bases fit TRBD1. The J segment lost 7 bases and the V segment lost 4 bases, leaving 7 bases of the junction unmatched. The CDR3 covers 15 residues. Germline V gene lookup returns CDR1 SGDLS and CDR2 YYNGEE. In DNA, the CDR3 is TGTGCCAGCAGCCCACGCGGGACAGGGGGAAATGAGCAGTTCTTC. It is translated as CASSPRGTGGNEQFF.

The chain employs TRBV9 and TRBJ2-3, with D maybe TRBD1 (6 bases). The CDR3 sequence is 14 residues long. The germline V gene has CDR1 SGDLS and CDR2 YYNGEE. Trimming shortened V by 2 bases and J by 1 base, and 8 bases separated the two germline ends. Here the CDR3 DNA reads TGTGCCAGCAGCGTGCGACAGGGCACAGATACGCAGTATTTT. Its protein is CASSVRQGTDTQYF.

The chain carries TRBV25-1 and TRBJ2-1, with a weak D call TRBD2 (5 bases). Germline CDR1 and CDR2: MGHDK and SYGVNS. V lost 5 bases to trimming and J lost 3 bases, with 14 bases between them. The CDR3 extends over 15 amino acids. The CDR3 region has the DNA TGTGCCAGCAGTTTCCGTGGAGGATACTACAATGAGCAGTTCTTC. This sequence encodes CASSFRGGYYNEQFF.

This clone has only a few counts. This chain links TRBV4-3 with TRBJ2-7, with D perhaps TRBD1 (6 bases). The germline V gene encodes CDR1 LGHNA and CDR2 YSLEER. The CDR3 contains 15 residues. V was shortened by 0 bases and J by 6 bases, with 15 bases between the two germline ends. The CDR3 nucleotides read TGCGCCAGCAGCCAAGAGGGAACAGGGATGGGCGAGCAGTACTTC. Translation gives CASSQEGTGMGEQYF.

This clone was seen a single time. This chain links TRBV7-2 with TRBJ2-7; 8 bases fit TRBD2. Trimming at V came to 3 bases and at J to 3 bases, leaving 10 bases not matched to a gene. The V gene's germline CDR1 is SGHTA and CDR2 FQGNSA. This CDR3 is 16 amino acids long. Here the CDR3 reads CASSFSGGGNFYEQYF. CDR3 sequence (DNA): TGTGCCAGCAGCTTTTCGGGGGGGGGAAACTTCTACGAGCAGTACTTC. Full variable domain (outside the CDR3, taken from reference TRBV7-2 and TRBJ2-7): GAGVSQSPSNKVTEKGKDVELRCDPISGHTALYWYRQSLGQGLEFLIYFQGNSAPDKSGLPSDRFSAERTGGSVSTLTIQRTQQEDSAVYLCASSFSGGGNFYEQYFGPGTRLTVT.